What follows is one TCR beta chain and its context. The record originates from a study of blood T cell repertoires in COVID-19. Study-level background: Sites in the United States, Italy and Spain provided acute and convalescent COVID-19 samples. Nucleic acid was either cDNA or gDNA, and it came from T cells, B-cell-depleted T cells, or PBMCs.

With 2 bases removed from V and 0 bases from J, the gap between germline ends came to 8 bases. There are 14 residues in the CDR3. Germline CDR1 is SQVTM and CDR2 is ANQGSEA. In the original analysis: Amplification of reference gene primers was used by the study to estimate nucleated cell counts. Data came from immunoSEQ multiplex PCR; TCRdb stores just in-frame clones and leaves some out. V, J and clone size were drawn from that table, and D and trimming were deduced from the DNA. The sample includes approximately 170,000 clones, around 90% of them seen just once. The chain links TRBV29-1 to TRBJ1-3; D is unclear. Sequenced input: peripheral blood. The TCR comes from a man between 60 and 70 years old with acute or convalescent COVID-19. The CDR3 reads CSVETAFSGNTIYF. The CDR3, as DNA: TGCAGCGTTGAAACAGCCTTCTCTGGAAACACCATATATTTT.